This T cell receptor beta chain is from a study of radiotherapy plus CTLA-4 blockade in lung cancer. Chemo-refractory metastatic non-small-cell lung cancer patients underwent focal radiation alongside CTLA-4 blockade with ipilimumab. Sequenced by immunoSEQ multiplex PCR; TCRdb stores in-frame clones only, minus some. The sample shows approximately 99,000 clones, 88% of them seen only once. The CDR3 covers 18 residues. CDR1 is SGHNT and CDR2 is YYREEE in the germline V gene (reference sequence). The V gene end was trimmed by 3 bases and the J gene end by 0 bases; junction bases not matched to a gene: 7.

This specimen consisted of peripheral blood, obtained from a patient treated with radiotherapy plus ipilimumab. This sequence joins TRBV5-4 and TRBJ2-7; TRBD2 aligns across 15 bases. The receptor's source is a human donor with non-small cell lung cancer that progressed on radiotherapy plus ipilimumab. DNA for the CDR3: TGTGCCAGCAGCTGGGGACTAGCGGGAGGTAGGAGCTCCTACGAGCAGTACTTC. Amino acid sequence: CASSWGLAGGRSSYEQYF.